Below are 5 T cell receptor beta chains sequenced from a single sample in a study of T-cell memory formation after mild COVID-19. One entry per CDR3 protein results from TCRdb running MiXCR on the 5' RACE reads. Among some 330,000 distinct CDR3 sequences listed, 20% to 25% were seen once. The sequenced sample consisted of PBMCs or a T cell subset sorted from them (not recorded which). These receptor sequences come from an adult woman who had mild COVID-19 (a few samples of this study predate the infection). Cell type and time point are not known.

The chain recombines TRBV7-8 with TRBJ2-3, with D perhaps matching TRBD2 (5 bases). V lost 5 bases to trimming and J lost 1 base, with 10 bases between them. Germline loops: CDR1 SGHVS, CDR2 FQNEAQ. The CDR3 loop spans 14 amino acids. The CDR3 spells CASSPREGTDTQYF. The CDR3 DNA reads TGTGCCAGCAGCCCGAGGGAAGGCACAGATACGCAGTATTTT.

Ten or more counts support this clonotype. The chain links TRBV7-8 to TRBJ2-7; 7 nucleotides agree with TRBD2. CDR1 is SGHVS and CDR2 is FQNEAQ in the germline V gene. The CDR3 length is 16 residues. V lost 1 base and J lost 3; bases outside the gene matches: 9. The CDR3 here is CASSLDVFSGGYEQYF. As DNA, the CDR3 is TGTGCCAGCAGCTTAGATGTTTTTTCGGGGGGCTACGAGCAGTACTTC.

V gene TRBV4-1 combines with J gene TRBJ2-3; 9 bases are a match to TRBD2. The CDR3 runs 14 residues. From germline, CDR1 is MGHRA and CDR2 YSYEKL. V dropped 5 bases and J dropped 4; count of bases not matched to a gene: 4. CDR3 protein: CASSLRGGSDTQYF. In DNA, the CDR3 is TGCGCCAGCAGCTTGCGGGGGGGATCAGATACGCAGTATTTT.

In this sample, this clonotype turned up a few times. This chain connects TRBV4-2 to TRBJ2-3; the D gene is possibly TRBD2 (6 bases). Germline CDR1 is LGHNA and CDR2 is YNFKEQ. The V end was cut by 3 bases, the J end by 7 bases, with 20 bases between. The CDR3 sequence is 16 residues long. CDR3 loop: CASSHGSGQGSYTQYF. DNA of the CDR3: TGTGCCAGCAGCCACGGCAGCGGGCAGGGAAGCTATACGCAGTATTTT.

This clonotype is a singleton in its sample. The chain couples TRBV3-1 to TRBJ1-2; D is undetermined. The germline V gene has CDR1 LGHDT and CDR2 YNNKEL (reference sequence). V dropped 4 bases and J dropped 2 bases, with 14 bases sitting between them. CDR3 length equals 15 residues. CDR3 amino acids: CASSPRGWRNYGYTF. CDR3 sequence (DNA): TGTGCCAGCAGCCCACGCGGCTGGCGGAACTATGGCTACACCTTC.